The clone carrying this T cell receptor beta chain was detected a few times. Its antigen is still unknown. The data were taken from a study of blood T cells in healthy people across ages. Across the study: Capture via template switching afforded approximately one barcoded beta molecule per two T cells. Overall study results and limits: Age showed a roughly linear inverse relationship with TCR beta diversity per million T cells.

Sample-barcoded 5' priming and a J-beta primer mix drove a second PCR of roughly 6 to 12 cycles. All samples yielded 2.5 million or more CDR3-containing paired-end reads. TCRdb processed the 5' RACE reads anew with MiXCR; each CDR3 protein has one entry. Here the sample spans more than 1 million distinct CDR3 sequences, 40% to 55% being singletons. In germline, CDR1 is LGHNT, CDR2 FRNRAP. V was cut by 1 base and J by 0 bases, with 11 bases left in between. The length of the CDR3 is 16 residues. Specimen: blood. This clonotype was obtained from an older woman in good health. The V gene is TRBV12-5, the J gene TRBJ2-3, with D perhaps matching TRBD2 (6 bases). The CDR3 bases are TGTGCTAGTGGTTTGGGAACTAGCTCTAGCACAGATACGCAGTATTTT. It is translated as CASGLGTSSSTDTQYF.